Shown below are 26 T cell receptor beta chains from a single sample sequenced in a study of blood T cell repertoires in COVID-19. Libraries were prepared by immunoSEQ multiplex PCR; TCRdb keeps only in-frame clonotypes and omits some of them. The sample contains over 200,000 clones, about nine tenths of which appear only once. Material for sequencing was peripheral blood. The receptors were sampled from a man older than 75 with acute or convalescent COVID-19.

The V call is TRBV27, the J call TRBJ2-1, with 7 bases identical to TRBD2. J lost 4 bases, V lost 5 bases, and 11 bases had no gene match. The CDR3 totals 16 residues. Germline assignment: CDR1 MNHEY and CDR2 SMNVEV (reference sequence). CDR3: CASSPGGSPLYNEQFF. For the CDR3, the DNA is TGTGCCAGCAGTCCCGGGGGGTCCCCCCTTTACAATGAGCAGTTCTTC.

The rearrangement joins TRBV2 to TRBJ2-1; TRBD1 is a possible D gene (6 bases). Looked up from germline, CDR1 is SNHLY and CDR2 is FYNNEI. The CDR3 is 13 amino acids. The V and J ends lost 5 bases and 8 bases respectively, with 13 bases between them. The CDR3 reads CASSPTGFDEQFF. CDR3 bases: TGTGCCAGCAGTCCTACAGGGTTCGATGAGCAGTTCTTC.

On this clone itself: The junction and the germline gene differ at one end; a read error may be behind it. The rearrangement uses TRBV7-7 and TRBJ1-1, with 9 positions matching TRBD1. The germline V gene has CDR1 SSHAT and CDR2 FNYEAQ (reference sequence). The CDR3 covers 20 residues. CDR3 region: CASSLPAWGDRVNKDTEAFF. The CDR3 DNA is TGTGCTAGCAGCTTACCCGCTTGGGGGGACAGGGTTAATAAGGACACTGAAGCTTTCTTT. The full variable domain, in which reference TRBV7-7 and TRBJ1-1 provide the parts outside the CDR3, is GAGVSQSPRYKVTKRGQDVTLRCDPISSHATLYWYQQALGQGPEFLTYFNYEAQPDKSGLPSDRFSAERPEGSISTLTIQRTEQRDSAMYRCASSLPAWGDRVNKDTEAFFGQGTRLTVV.

The chain combines TRBV11-2 with TRBJ1-6, with D perhaps matching TRBD1 (5 bases). Trimming took 3 bases from V and 10 from J, leaving 13 bases between them. The CDR3 sequence is 14 residues long. The germline gives CDR1 SGHAT, CDR2 FQNNGV. CDR3 bases: TGTGCCAGCAGCTTTCGTACAGGTGGATCACCCCTCCACTTT. Residues: CASSFRTGGSPLHF.

This clone was recorded only once. The chain combines TRBV10-3 with TRBJ1-2; a possible D gene is TRBD1 (6 bases). The ends were cut back, 5 bases at V and 8 bases at J, with 15 bases in the middle. The CDR3 loop spans 13 amino acids. The germline V gene has CDR1 ENHRY and CDR2 SYGVKD. DNA of the CDR3: TGTGCCATCAGTAGTCAGGGGAACAGGGGCTACACCTTC. Translating gives CAISSQGNRGYTF.

The chain couples TRBV5-6 to TRBJ2-7; TRBD1 aligns across 10 bases. V shed 4 bases and J 4 bases; nucleotides not matched to a gene: 11. Germline V gene sequence: CDR1 SGHDT, CDR2 YYEEEE. The CDR3 is made up of 16 amino acids. The CDR3 region is CASSPCSWDRGYEQYV. The DNA for the CDR3 is TGTGCCAGCAGCCCTTGTTCCTGGGACAGGGGATACGAGCAGTACGTC.

The rearrangement links TRBV7-2 to TRBJ2-2; D may be TRBD2 (6 bases). The V end was cut by 5 bases, the J end by 7 bases, with 17 bases between. The V gene's germline CDR1 is SGHTA and CDR2 FQGNSA. The CDR3 has 15 amino acids. The DNA for the CDR3 is TGTGCCAGCAGCGCAAGACTAGAAGTGGTCGGGGAGCTGTTTTTT. Protein product: CASSARLEVVGELFF.

This chain joins TRBV29-1 and TRBJ1-3; no clear D gene. This CDR3 contains 13 residues. V was trimmed by 6 bases and J by 4 bases, leaving 13 bases between them. Germline V gene sequence: CDR1 SQVTM, CDR2 ANQGSEA. In DNA form, the CDR3 reads TGCAGCGTGGGTACAGCTCTGGGAAACACCATATATTTT. It specifies CSVGTALGNTIYF.

V gene TRBV19 combines with J gene TRBJ1-2; D is perhaps TRBD1 (6 bases). V lost 6 bases and J lost 3, with 11 bases in between. The CDR3 sequence is 13 residues long. CDR1 is LNHDA, CDR2 SQIVND, per germline (reference sequence). The CDR3: CASRKQGDYGYTF. As DNA, the CDR3 is TGTGCCAGTAGGAAACAGGGAGACTATGGCTACACCTTC.

The chain couples TRBV7-6 to TRBJ2-5, with unresolved D. Germline-derived CDR1 and CDR2 are SGHVS and FNYEAQ. The CDR3 has 16 residues. V was pared by 1 base and J by 1 base, with 13 bases between. The CDR3 region is CASSLGPQVAQETQYF. The DNA for the CDR3 is TGTGCCAGCAGCTTAGGACCCCAGGTTGCCCAAGAGACCCAGTACTTC. The full variable domain, in which reference TRBV7-6 and TRBJ2-5 provide the parts outside the CDR3, is GAGVSQSPRYKVTKRGQDVALRCDPISGHVSLYWYRQALGQGPEFLTYFNYEAQQDKSGLPNDRFSAERPEGSISTLTIQRTEQRDSAMYRCASSLGPQVAQETQYFGPGTRLLVL.

This clone showed up just a few times. The V gene is TRBV28, the J gene TRBJ1-2, with TRBD1 matching 11 bases. The V gene end was trimmed by 3 bases and the J gene end by 7 bases; junction bases not matched to a gene: 4. Germline V gene data show CDR1 as MDHEN and CDR2 as SYDVKM. The CDR3 has 14 amino acids. The CDR3 loop reads CASSLDRGHRGYTF. The CDR3 region has the DNA TGTGCCAGCAGTTTGGACAGGGGGCATCGTGGCTACACCTTC.

The CDR3 DNA follows: TGTGCCAGCAGCGGAGACCCTCTGAACAGGGCTGGGGCCCTCCACTTT. Its translation is CASSGDPLNRAGALHF. The J gene is TRBJ1-6, the V gene TRBV9; TRBD1 is a possible D gene (6 bases). Trimming took 3 bases from V and 14 from J, leaving 24 bases between them. The CDR3 extends over 16 amino acids. Per germline, CDR1 SGDLS and CDR2 YYNGEE.

The chain employs TRBV5-6 and TRBJ2-1; 12 bases map to TRBD1. V lost 4 bases and J lost 11; bases outside the gene matches: 7. CDR1 is SGHDT and CDR2 is YYEEEE in the germline V gene. This CDR3 spans 14 amino acids. The CDR3 loop reads CASSPGTGGSQQFF. The CDR3 DNA sequence: TGTGCCAGCAGCCCCGGGACAGGGGGCAGCCAGCAGTTCTTC.

The V gene is TRBV2, the J gene TRBJ1-3, with D possibly being TRBD1 (5 bases). Germline-derived CDR1 and CDR2 are SNHLY and FYNNEI. The CDR3 runs to 16 residues. With 5 bases removed from V and 0 bases from J, the gap between germline ends came to 14 bases. CDR3 sequence: CASSPLGGSSGNTIYF. The CDR3 DNA reads as TGTGCCAGCAGTCCCTTGGGGGGGAGCTCTGGAAACACCATATATTTT.

The chain joins TRBV5-6 to TRBJ1-1, with TRBD1 identical over 12 bases. The CDR3 covers 18 residues. Per germline, CDR1 SGHDT and CDR2 YYEEEE. Losses at the gene ends were 1 base for V and 0 bases for J; bases not matched to a gene: 7. The CDR3 sequence: CASSLYAGQGAMNTEAFF. DNA of the CDR3: TGTGCCAGCAGCTTGTACGCGGGACAGGGGGCCATGAACACTGAAGCTTTCTTT.

V and J are TRBV6-5 and TRBJ1-1; the D gene is possibly TRBD1 (6 bases). This CDR3 spans 14 amino acids. Germline CDR1 MNHEY, CDR2 SVGAGI. The V gene lost 5 bases and the J gene lost 0 bases, with 10 bases spanning the gap. CDR3 sequence (DNA): TGTGCCAGCAGTAGGGCAGGGGTGAACACTGAAGCTTTCTTT. It is translated as CASSRAGVNTEAFF.

The chain recombines TRBV18 with TRBJ1-2, with D perhaps TRBD1 (5 bases). CDR1 KGHSH and CDR2 LQKENI come from the germline V gene. This CDR3 spans 13 amino acids. V lost 5 bases and J 6 bases, leaving 13 bases between the germline ends. The CDR3 sequence is CASSSQGTHGYTF. Here the CDR3 DNA reads TGTGCCAGCTCATCTCAGGGCACTCATGGCTACACCTTC.

This chain uses TRBV4-1 with TRBJ2-1, with D perhaps matching TRBD2 (5 bases). The germline gives CDR1 MGHRA, CDR2 YSYEKL. The CDR3 is 13 amino acids. Trimming stripped 2 bases from V and 9 bases from J, with 11 bases between. The DNA of the CDR3 is TGCGCCAGCAGCCAATCCGGGGTTGGTGAGCAGTTCTTC. This translates into CASSQSGVGEQFF.

The rearrangement uses TRBV7-2 and TRBJ2-5; TRBD2 might be the D (6 bases). CDR1 and CDR2 from the germline V gene are SGHTA and FQGNSA. V lost 5 bases and J lost 5, with 15 bases in between. The CDR3 covers 14 residues. The CDR3, as DNA: TGTGCCAGCAGCCCATGGGGGGAGTTCGAGACCCAGTACTTC. This encodes CASSPWGEFETQYF. Supplemented by reference TRBV7-2 and TRBJ2-5, the full variable domain reads GAGVSQSPSNKVTEKGKDVELRCDPISGHTALYWYRQSLGQGLEFLIYFQGNSAPDKSGLPSDRFSAERTGGSVSTLTIQRTQQEDSAVYLCASSPWGEFETQYFGPGTRLLVL.

V is TRBV28 and J is TRBJ2-1; tentatively, D is TRBD2 (5 bases). This CDR3 comprises 12 residues. The ends were cut back, 10 bases at V and 8 bases at J, with 15 bases in the middle. The germline V gene has CDR1 MDHEN and CDR2 SYDVKM. This CDR3 is CATSIGGHEQFF. CDR3 DNA: TGTGCCACTTCTATAGGCGGGCATGAGCAGTTCTTC.

V is TRBV4-2 and J is TRBJ1-3, with a possible D match to TRBD1 (5 bases). CDR3 size: 15 residues. The V gene's germline CDR1 is LGHNA and CDR2 YNFKEQ. Trimming pared 6 bases from V and 0 bases from J, leaving 12 bases between. CDR3 loop: CASRATGASGNTIYF. CDR3 DNA: TGTGCCAGCAGGGCAACAGGAGCCTCTGGAAACACCATATATTTT.

The gene calls are TRBV28 and TRBJ2-3; no definite D call. V dropped 10 bases and J dropped 2 bases, with 28 bases sitting between them. In germline, CDR1 is MDHEN, CDR2 SYDVKM. This CDR3 region has 18 residues. The CDR3 loop reads CATERAQSLRLPTDTQYF. DNA for the CDR3: TGTGCCACCGAGAGAGCCCAGAGTTTGCGGCTCCCCACAGATACGCAGTATTTT.

The gene calls are TRBV9 and TRBJ1-1, with D tentatively TRBD1 (6 bases). The CDR3 has 14 amino acids. Germline assignment: CDR1 SGDLS and CDR2 YYNGEE. V lost 3 bases, J lost 8 bases, and 17 bases lay in between. The CDR3: CASSAVGTPREAFF. Here the CDR3 DNA reads TGTGCCAGCAGCGCGGTGGGGACACCCAGGGAAGCTTTCTTT.

This sequence joins TRBV7-2 and TRBJ1-1, with D perhaps matching TRBD1 (5 bases). Deletions cut 0 bases from V and 0 bases from J, with 8 bases between. This CDR3 region has 15 residues. The germline CDR1 and CDR2 sequences are SGHTA and FQGNSA. The CDR3 DNA reads as TGTGCCAGCAGCTTAGCGCCAGGGATGAACACTGAAGCTTTCTTT. Its protein is CASSLAPGMNTEAFF.

V usage is TRBV2 and J usage is TRBJ2-2; 9 nucleotides align to TRBD2. V lost 6 bases to trimming and J lost 5 bases; unmatched junction nucleotides: 7. This CDR3 region has 15 residues. Germline V gene lookup returns CDR1 SNHLY and CDR2 FYNNEI. CDR3 sequence: CASSPGLARTGELFF. For the CDR3, the DNA is TGTGCCAGCAGCCCCGGACTAGCGAGGACCGGGGAGCTGTTTTTT.

The chain combines TRBV30 with TRBJ1-5; no reliable D call. V was pared by 1 base and J by 4 bases, with 8 bases between. This CDR3 is 13 amino acids long. Germline CDR1 is GTSNPN and CDR2 is SVGIG (reference sequence). CDR3 DNA: TGTGCCTGGAGTGCTCTACTTAATCAGCCCCAGCATTTT. Protein: CAWSALLNQPQHF.